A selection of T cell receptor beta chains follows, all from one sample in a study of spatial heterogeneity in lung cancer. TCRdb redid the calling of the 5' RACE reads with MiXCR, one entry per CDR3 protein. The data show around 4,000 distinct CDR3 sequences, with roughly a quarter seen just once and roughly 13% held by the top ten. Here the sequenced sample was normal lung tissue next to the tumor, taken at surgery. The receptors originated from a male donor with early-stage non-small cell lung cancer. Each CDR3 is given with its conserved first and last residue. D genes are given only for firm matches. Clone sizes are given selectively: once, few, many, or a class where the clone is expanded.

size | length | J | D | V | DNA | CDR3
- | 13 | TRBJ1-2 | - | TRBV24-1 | TGTGCCACCAGTGATCTTGACAGCAGCGGCTACACCTTC | CATSDLDSSGYTF
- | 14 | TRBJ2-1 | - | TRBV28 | TGTGCCAGCAGTCCCTGGGTATTTTACAATGAGCAGTTCTTC | CASSPWVFYNEQFF
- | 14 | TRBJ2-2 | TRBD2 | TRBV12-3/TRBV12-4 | TGTGCCAGTTGCGGGGGTACGGGCACCGGGGAGCTGTTTTTT | CASCGGTGTGELFF
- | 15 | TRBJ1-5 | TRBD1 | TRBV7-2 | TGTGCCAGCAGCCCTCAGGGGGGGGTCAATCAGCCCCAGCATTTT | CASSPQGGVNQPQHF
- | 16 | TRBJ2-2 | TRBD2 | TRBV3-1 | TGTGCCAGCAGCCACCATAGCGGGAGTGTCACCGGGGAGCTGTTTTTT | CASSHHSGSVTGELFF
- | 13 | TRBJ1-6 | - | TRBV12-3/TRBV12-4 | TGTGCCAGCACTGTTAATCAGGGGTCACCCCTCCACTTT | CASTVNQGSPLHF
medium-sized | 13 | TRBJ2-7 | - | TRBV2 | TGTGCCAGCAGTACAACCCCCCCCTACGAGCAGTACTTC | CASSTTPPYEQYF
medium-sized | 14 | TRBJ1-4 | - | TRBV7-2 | TGTGCCAGCAGCTTATGGGGGGGCGATGAAAAACTGTTTTTT | CASSLWGGDEKLFF
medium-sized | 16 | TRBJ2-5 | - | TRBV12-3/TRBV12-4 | TGTGCCAGCAGTTTAGCCCACCCACTAGGTGGCGAGACCCAGTACTTC | CASSLAHPLGGETQYF
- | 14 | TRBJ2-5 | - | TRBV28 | TGTGCCAGCGGGCCTCTTCAGGGCCAAGAGACCCAGTACTTC | CASGPLQGQETQYF
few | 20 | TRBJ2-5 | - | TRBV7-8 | TGTGCCAGCAGCTTAGAACCGAGGATGGACAGAACCTCCACGGGAGAGACCCAGTACTTC | CASSLEPRMDRTSTGETQYF
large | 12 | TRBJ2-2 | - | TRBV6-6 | TGTGCCAGCTGGAGCGGCACCGGGGAGCTGTTTTTT | CASWSGTGELFF
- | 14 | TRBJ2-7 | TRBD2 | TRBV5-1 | TGCGCCAGCAGCTATCGGGACTACCTGTACGAGCAGTACTTC | CASSYRDYLYEQYF
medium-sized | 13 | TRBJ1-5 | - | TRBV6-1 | TGTGCCAGCACCGACAGATTCAATCAGCCCCAGCATTTT | CASTDRFNQPQHF
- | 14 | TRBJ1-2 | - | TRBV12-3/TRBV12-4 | TGTGCCAGCAGTTTAGAGGCAGAACCCTATGGCTACACCTTC | CASSLEAEPYGYTF
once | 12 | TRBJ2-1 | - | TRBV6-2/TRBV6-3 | TGTGCCAGCAGTTTGGGTCTCAATGAGCAGTTCTTC | CASSLGLNEQFF
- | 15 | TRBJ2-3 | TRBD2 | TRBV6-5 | TGTGCCAGCAGCACAACTAGCGGGAGCACAGATACGCAGTATTTT | CASSTTSGSTDTQYF
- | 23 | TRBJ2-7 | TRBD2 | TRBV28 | TGTGCCAGCAGGGCCCGGGACAGAAGCTTAGTTTTGGCTAGCGGGAGTCCCCGGGACGAGCAGTACTTC | CASRARDRSLVLASGSPRDEQYF
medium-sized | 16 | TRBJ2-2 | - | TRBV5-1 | TGCGCCAGCAGCTTGCCCGGAGCCGCGAACACCGGGGAGCTGTTTTTT | CASSLPGAANTGELFF
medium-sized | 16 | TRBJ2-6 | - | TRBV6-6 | TGTGCCAGCAGTACCTCAAGGAATCTCTGGACCAACGTCCTGACTTTC | CASSTSRNLWTNVLTF
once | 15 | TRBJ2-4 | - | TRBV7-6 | TGTGCCAGCAGCTTAAGCGAGATAGCCAAAAACATTCAGTACTTC | CASSLSEIAKNIQYF
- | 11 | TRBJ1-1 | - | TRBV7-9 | TGTGCCAGCAGCTCCCTAACTGAAGCTTTCTTT | CASSSLTEAFF
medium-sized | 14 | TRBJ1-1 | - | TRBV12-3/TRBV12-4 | TGTGCCAGCAGCCTACAGACGCAGAACACTGAAGCTTTCTTT | CASSLQTQNTEAFF
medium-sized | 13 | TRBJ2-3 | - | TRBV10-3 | TGTGCCATCAGTGACAGCTCTAAAGATACGCAGTATTTT | CAISDSSKDTQYF
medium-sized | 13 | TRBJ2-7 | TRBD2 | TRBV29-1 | TGCAGCGTTGAGGGACTAGCGGGAGGTTTTCAGTACTTC | CSVEGLAGGFQYF
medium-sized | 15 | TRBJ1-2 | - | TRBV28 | TGTGCCAGCAGGGGCGCGGGCGCGGGGTTCTATGGCTACACCTTC | CASRGAGAGFYGYTF
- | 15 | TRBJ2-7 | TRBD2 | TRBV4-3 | TGCGCCAGCAGCCAAGAATTAGCGGGAGTCCGCGAGCAGTACTTC | CASSQELAGVREQYF
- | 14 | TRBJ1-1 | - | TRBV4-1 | TGCGCCAGCAGCCAGGGATACAGGGACGCTGAAGCTTTCTTT | CASSQGYRDAEAFF
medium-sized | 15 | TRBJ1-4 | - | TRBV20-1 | TGCAGTGCTAGCCGGACAAGCGCAACTAATGAAAAACTGTTTTTT | CSASRTSATNEKLFF
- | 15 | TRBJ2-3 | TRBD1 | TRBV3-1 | TGTGCCAGCAGCCAACAGACAGGGTATACAGATACGCAGTATTTT | CASSQQTGYTDTQYF
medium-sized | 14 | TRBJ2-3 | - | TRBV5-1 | TGCGCCAGCAGCTTGGTTAGTGAGACAGATACGCAGTATTTT | CASSLVSETDTQYF
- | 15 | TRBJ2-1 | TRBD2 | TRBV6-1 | TGTGCCAGCATTCGTAGCGGGGGGATCTACAATGAGCAGTTCTTC | CASIRSGGIYNEQFF
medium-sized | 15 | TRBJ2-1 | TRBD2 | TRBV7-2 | TGTGCCAGCAGCTTTTTCAGCGGGATAGACAATGAGCAGTTCTTC | CASSFFSGIDNEQFF
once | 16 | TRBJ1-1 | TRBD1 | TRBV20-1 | TGCAGTGCTAGGATCCCTGCCGGGACAGGAGGATCTGAAGCTTTCTTT | CSARIPAGTGGSEAFF
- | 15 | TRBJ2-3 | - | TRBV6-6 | TGTGCCAGCAGTTACTTTGGACCCTCCACAGATACGCAGTATTTT | CASSYFGPSTDTQYF
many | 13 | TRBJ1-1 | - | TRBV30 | TGTGCCTGGAGTAGAGACAGCTGGACTGAAGCTTTCTTT | CAWSRDSWTEAFF
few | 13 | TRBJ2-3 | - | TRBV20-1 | TGCAGTGCTAGAGTGTCGGGCACAGATACGCAGTATTTT | CSARVSGTDTQYF
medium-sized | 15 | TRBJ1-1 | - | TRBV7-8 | TGTGCCAGCAGCGTGCGTAGGTCAGGGTACACTGAAGCTTTCTTT | CASSVRRSGYTEAFF
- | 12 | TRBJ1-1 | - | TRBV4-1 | TGCGCCAGCGGGCCTGGGTACACTGAAGCTTTCTTT | CASGPGYTEAFF
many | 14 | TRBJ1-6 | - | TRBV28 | TGTGCCAGCAGTCCGGGACACTATAATTCACCCCTCCACTTT | CASSPGHYNSPLHF
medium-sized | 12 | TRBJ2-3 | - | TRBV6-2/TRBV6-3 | TGTGCCAGCAGCCGTAGCACAGATACGCAGTATTTT | CASSRSTDTQYF
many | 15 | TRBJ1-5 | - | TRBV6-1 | TGTGCCAGCAGTGCCTACCGGGACCCCAATCAGCCCCAGCATTTT | CASSAYRDPNQPQHF
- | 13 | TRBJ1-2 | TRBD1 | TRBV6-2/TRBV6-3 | TGTGCCAGCATTACGGACAGGGAACATGGCTACACCTTC | CASITDREHGYTF
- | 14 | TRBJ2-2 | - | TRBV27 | TGTGCCAGCAGTTGGGCGGTAAACACCGGGGAGCTGTTTTTT | CASSWAVNTGELFF
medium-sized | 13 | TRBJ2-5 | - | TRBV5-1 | TGCGCCAGCAATTTGGGTAACCAAGAGACCCAGTACTTC | CASNLGNQETQYF
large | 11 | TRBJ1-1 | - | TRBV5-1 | TGCGCCAGCAGCTTGGGAGCGGGAGCTTTCTTT | CASSLGAGAFF
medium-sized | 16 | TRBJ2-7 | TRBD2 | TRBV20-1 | TGCAGTGCTGCCGGGACTAGCGGGAGGCTATCCTACGAGCAGTACTTC | CSAAGTSGRLSYEQYF
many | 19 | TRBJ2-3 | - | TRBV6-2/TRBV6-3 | TGTGCCAGCAGTTCATGGGACCAGGGCATTCTATCGGCCACAGATACGCAGTATTTT | CASSSWDQGILSATDTQYF
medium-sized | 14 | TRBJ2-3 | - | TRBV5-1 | TGCGCCAGCAGCTTAAGGGACTCAGGAGATACGCAGTATTTT | CASSLRDSGDTQYF
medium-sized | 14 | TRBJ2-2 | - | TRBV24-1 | TGTGCCACCAGTCCGCGCCGGAACACCGGGGAGCTGTTTTTT | CATSPRRNTGELFF
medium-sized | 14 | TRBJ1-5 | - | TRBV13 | TGTGCCAGCAGCTTCCGAAGTGGCAATCAGCCCCAGCATTTT | CASSFRSGNQPQHF
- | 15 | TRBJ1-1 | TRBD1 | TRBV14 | TGTGCCAGCAGCAAGAGACAGGGGGCGAACACTGAAGCTTTCTTT | CASSKRQGANTEAFF
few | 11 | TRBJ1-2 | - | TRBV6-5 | TGTGCCAGTCGGACAGCTGAAGGCTACACCTTC | CASRTAEGYTF